This is a list of T cell receptor beta chains from one sample in a study of vaccination effects on CD4 cells after COVID-19. No antigen has been assigned to these receptors. Profiled with immunoSEQ multiplex PCR; TCRdb holds only in-frame clones, not every one. The sample contains more than 12,000 clones, about 77% of which appear only once. Specimen: CD4+ T cells from PBMCs cultured with HCoV-NL63 spike peptides, collected after COVID-19 vaccination. These receptors all come from a human donor who received a COVID-19 vaccine. CDR3s include the opening cysteine and the closing phenylalanine or tryptophan. Fields, in order: V gene, CDR3 length, clone size, J gene, CDR3 protein. Rows give clone size only sometimes, using once, few, many, or a class for an expanded clone.

>TRBV7-2|15|.|TRBJ2-1
CASSSLGASYNEQFF
>TRBV14|13|.|TRBJ2-3
CASSQALISTQYF
>TRBV4-2|13|.|TRBJ2-7
CASSQDPKDQQYF
>TRBV16|14|.|TRBJ1-2
CASSLWTANYGYTF
>TRBV19|14|.|TRBJ1-1
CASREHVIGTEAFF
>TRBV2|14|.|TRBJ2-5
CASSGTEYQETQYF
>TRBV6-5|13|.|TRBJ1-1
CASSYQGQLEAFF
>TRBV10-1|17|once|TRBJ2-6
CASSEGQGAGGANVLTF
>TRBV28|16|.|TRBJ1-5
CASSSPPGKGDQPQHF
>TRBV18|16|few|TRBJ1-1
CASSLNGQGASTEAFF
>TRBV3-1/TRBV3-2|15|.|TRBJ2-5
CASSRLAGAQETQYF
>TRBV6-2/TRBV6-3|15|.|TRBJ1-1
CASSFPDRSGTEAFF
>TRBV18|14|.|TRBJ2-2
CASSPLAGTGELFF
>TRBV14|15|.|TRBJ1-5
CASSQDLGLGQPQHF
>TRBV5-1|16|few|TRBJ1-1
CASRLQGGNMNTEAFF
>TRBV3-1/TRBV3-2|15|.|TRBJ1-4
CASSPNPGGGEKLFF
>TRBV13|13|.|TRBJ1-2
CASSLDPSYGYTF
>TRBV24-1|15|.|TRBJ2-3
CATSGGGGLTDTQYF
>TRBV5-1|15|once|TRBJ2-3
CASSLGQFLTDTQYF
>TRBV15|13|.|TRBJ1-2
CATSRARENGYTF
>TRBV28|16|medium-sized|TRBJ2-1
CASTPMVAGTYNEQFF
>TRBV18|13|few|TRBJ1-2
CASSPTGDYGYTF
>TRBV6-2/TRBV6-3|11|.|TRBJ2-1
CASSSWYEQFF
>TRBV7-9|18|.|TRBJ2-2
CASSPGGSGGSNTGELFF